Presented here are 14 T cell receptor beta chains from one specimen sequenced in a study of T cell responses to AZD1222 COVID-19 vaccine. Clones were sequenced by immunoSEQ multiplex PCR, and TCRdb holds only the in-frame ones, with some missing. In the table there are around 28,000 clones, roughly 78% of which are singletons. The sequences come from peripheral blood, collected on day 0 of AZD1222 vaccination. These receptor sequences come from an adult in good health.

V usage is TRBV7-9 and J usage is TRBJ1-6, with D perhaps TRBD1 (5 bases). V was trimmed by 5 bases and J by 4 bases, leaving 12 bases between them. CDR1 is SEHNR and CDR2 is FQNEAQ in the germline V gene (reference sequence). This CDR3 comprises 15 residues. CDR3 coding DNA: TGTGCCAGCAGCCAACTGACAGAATATAATTCACCCCTCCACTTT. It translates to CASSQLTEYNSPLHF.

The chain has TRBV6-6 and TRBJ1-5; D remains ambiguous. Trimming shortened V by 5 bases and J by 2 bases, and 19 bases separated the two germline ends. Germline CDR1 is MNHNY and CDR2 is SVGAGI (reference sequence). There are 17 residues in the CDR3. CDR3 nucleotides: TGTGCCAGCAGTCTGAACGGACTTAACGCCCGCAATCAGCCCCAGCATTTT. Translated, it gives CASSLNGLNARNQPQHF.

Only one count was recorded for this clone. This chain connects TRBV11-1 to TRBJ2-2; possible D gene TRBD1, 7 bases. The CDR3 runs to 16 residues. V was shortened by 5 bases and J by 5 bases, with 18 bases between the two germline ends. Germline lookup yields CDR1 SGHAT and CDR2 FQDESV (reference sequence). CDR3 nucleotides: TGTGCCAGCAGCCCACGTTGGAGGGGGCGTACCGGGGAGCTGTTTTTT. Translation gives CASSPRWRGRTGELFF.

By its share, this clone is medium-sized (0.01 to 0.1%). This chain links TRBV18 with TRBJ1-1; 11 bases line up with TRBD1. V shed 3 bases, J shed 3 bases, and the junction held 9 bases outside the gene matches. CDR3 length equals 17 residues. Germline-derived CDR1 and CDR2 are KGHSH and LQKENI. CDR3 bases: TGTGCCAGCTCACCCCGGACAGGGGGCGAGGGATACACTGAAGCTTTCTTT. Protein sequence: CASSPRTGGEGYTEAFF.

V and J are TRBV6-5 and TRBJ1-3, with D unclear. The CDR3 covers 14 residues. The V and J ends lost 5 bases and 7 bases respectively, with 15 bases between them. Germline CDR1 MNHEY, CDR2 SVGAGI. The CDR3 DNA is TGTGCCAGCAGTCCCCCCACCCCGGACAACACCATATATTTT. This translates into CASSPPTPDNTIYF.

This clone was seen a single time. The rearrangement joins TRBV7-2 to TRBJ2-2; 8 bases align to TRBD1. Unmatched junction bases numbered 8, after V lost 4 bases and J lost 7 bases. This CDR3 has 15 amino acids. Germline-derived CDR1 and CDR2 are SGHTA and FQGNSA. CDR3 bases: TGTGCCAGCAGCTCCCAGACAGGGGTCAGCGGGGAGCTGTTTTTT. This gives the protein CASSSQTGVSGELFF.

J is TRBJ1-3 and V is TRBV5-1; 11 nucleotides line up with TRBD1. Germline values: CDR1 SGHRS, CDR2 YFSETQ. Germline trimming cut 5 bases from V and 4 bases from J; bases unmatched to any gene: 11. The CDR3 is 17 residues long. This chain's CDR3 is CASRQTPGTGGGNTIYF. The CDR3 nucleotides are TGCGCCAGCAGGCAAACACCCGGGACAGGGGGAGGAAACACCATATATTTT.

The CDR3 DNA is TGCGCCAGCAATGGACAGGGGTATAGCAATCAGCCCCAGCATTTT. This codes for CASNGQGYSNQPQHF. J is TRBJ1-5 and V is TRBV10-2; TRBD1 aligns across 9 bases. V shed 7 bases, J shed 0 bases, and the junction held 4 bases outside the gene matches. The germline CDR1 and CDR2 sequences are WSHSY and SAAADI. CDR3 size: 15 residues.

In this sample, this clone turned up a few times. The chain recombines TRBV29-1 with TRBJ1-4; TRBD1 might be the D (5 bases). Germline V gives CDR1 SQVTM, CDR2 ANQGSEA. The V end lost 7 bases, the J end lost 1 base, and 10 bases lay between the germline ends. The CDR3 loop spans 13 amino acids. The DNA of the CDR3 is TGCAGCGCCCTTACAGGAACTAATGAAAAACTGTTTTTT. This translates into CSALTGTNEKLFF. The whole variable domain, filled in from reference TRBV29-1 and TRBJ1-4, reads SAVISQKPSRDICQRGTSLTIQCQVDSQVTMMFWYRQQPGQSLTLIATANQGSEATYESGFVIDKFPISRPNLTFSTLTVSNMSPEDSSIYLCSALTGTNEKLFFGSGTQLSVL.

The V and J genes are TRBV18 and TRBJ2-2; no definite D call. CDR1 is KGHSH and CDR2 is LQKENI in the germline V gene. The CDR3 has 16 amino acids. Trimming took off 3 bases at V and 0 bases at J, with 11 bases between the two ends. The CDR3 bases are TGTGCCAGCTCACCTATCCCCGGTGCGAACACCGGGGAGCTGTTTTTT. This encodes CASSPIPGANTGELFF.

In this sample, this clone turned up once. J is TRBJ2-3 and V is TRBV5-1; D is perhaps TRBD2 (6 bases). Trimming left V 4 bases short and J 4 bases short, with 13 bases between. The CDR3 has 14 residues. Germline CDR1 reads SGHRS; CDR2 reads YFSETQ. Here the CDR3 reads CASSPGASPDTQYF. CDR3 DNA sequence: TGCGCCAGCAGCCCGGGAGCTAGTCCAGATACGCAGTATTTT.

The chain is built from TRBV6-5 and TRBJ1-2; D unresolved. The CDR3 is 11 residues long. The germline V gene has CDR1 MNHEY and CDR2 SVGAGI. Trimming took off 11 bases at V and 0 bases at J, with 7 bases between the two ends. The CDR3 DNA follows: TGTGCCTCCGGGTCTAACTATGGCTACACCTTC. This translates into CASGSNYGYTF.

The chain joins TRBV6-5 to TRBJ1-1; D is possibly TRBD1 (5 bases). Germline V gene lookup returns CDR1 MNHEY and CDR2 SVGAGI. V lost 2 bases, J lost 1 base, and 8 bases lay in between. The CDR3 extends over 14 amino acids. CDR3 DNA sequence: TGTGCCAGCAGTTACCCAGGGAGGAACACTGAAGCTTTCTTT. Translation gives CASSYPGRNTEAFF.

This chain uses TRBV6-4 with TRBJ1-1, with no clear D. CDR3 length equals 14 residues. Germline V gene sequence: CDR1 MRHNA, CDR2 SNTAGT. Between the trimmed V and J ends, which lost 4 bases and 3 bases, there was a span of 12 bases. This CDR3 is CASSVHLRDTEAFF. In DNA, the CDR3 is TGTGCCAGCAGTGTTCACCTAAGGGACACTGAAGCTTTCTTT.